Shown below are 18 T cell receptor beta chains from a single sample sequenced in a study of cytomegalovirus exposure and HLA in healthy donors. The PCR was carried out with 60 Vbeta primers and 13 Jbeta primers. Data came from immunoSEQ multiplex PCR; TCRdb stores just in-frame clones and leaves some out. There are fewer than 150,000 clones in the sample; 60% to 85% occur only once, and roughly 3.1% lies in the top ten. Material for sequencing was PBMCs. These receptors originate from a man between 25 and 39 years old in good health and CMV-seronegative.

V usage is TRBV25-1 and J usage is TRBJ2-5, with TRBD1 as a possible D gene (6 bases). Germline assignment: CDR1 MGHDK and CDR2 SYGVNS. Trimming took 4 bases from V and 5 from J, leaving 14 bases between them. The length of the CDR3 is 14 residues. The CDR3 DNA is TGTGCCAGCAGTGTAGCAGGGGCTGGGGAGACCCAGTACTTC. This gives the protein CASSVAGAGETQYF. The variable domain in full, with the rest retrieved from reference TRBV25-1 and TRBJ2-5, is EADIYQTPRYLVIGTGKKITLECSQTMGHDKMYWYQQDPGMELHLIHYSYGVNSTEKGDLSSESTVSRIRTEHFPLTLESARPSHTSQYLCASSVAGAGETQYFGPGTRLLVL.

J is TRBJ2-1 and V is TRBV5-1; TRBD2 matches at 9 bases. Germline assignment: CDR1 SGHRS and CDR2 YFSETQ. The CDR3 sequence is 15 residues long. The J segment lost 2 bases and the V segment lost 1 base, leaving 1 base of the junction unmatched. CDR3 region: CASSLLAGAYNEQFF. The CDR3 region has the DNA TGCGCCAGCAGCTTGTTAGCGGGAGCCTACAATGAGCAGTTCTTC.

The CDR3 loop reads CAWGPRGTEAFF. DNA of the CDR3: TGTGCCTGGGGCCCTCGGGGGACTGAAGCTTTCTTT. The genes are TRBV30 and TRBJ1-1; D may be TRBD1 (5 bases). The CDR3 is 12 amino acids. Germline CDR1 and CDR2: GTSNPN and SVGIG (reference sequence). V was shortened by 5 bases and J by 5 bases, with 12 bases between the two germline ends.

This clone has more than one count but fewer than ten. This chain connects TRBV7-2 to TRBJ1-2; D is unresolved. CDR3 length: 14 residues. Per the germline V gene, CDR1 is SGHTA and CDR2 is FQGNSA. Trimming left V 4 bases short and J 4 bases short, with 13 bases between. CDR3 coding DNA: TGTGCCAGCAGCTACGGACTGACCTCCTATGGCTACACCTTC. Its translation: CASSYGLTSYGYTF.

In its sample, this clone was seen a few times. The chain combines TRBV13 with TRBJ1-1; D is uncertain. Trimming removed 8 bases at V and 7 bases at J, with 17 bases between. CDR3 length equals 13 residues. CDR1 is PRHDT and CDR2 is FYEKMQ in the germline V gene (reference sequence). CDR3 DNA: TGTGCCAGCTGTGAAGGAGGCACAATTGAAGCTTTCTTT. As protein: CASCEGGTIEAFF.

V and J are TRBV14 and TRBJ1-5, with 10 nucleotides matching TRBD1. Trimming took 4 bases from V and 3 from J; bases not matched to a gene: 3. The germline V gene encodes CDR1 SGHDN and CDR2 FVKESK. This CDR3 contains 15 residues. This CDR3 is CASSLGQGNNQPQHF. In DNA, the CDR3 is TGTGCCAGCAGCCTGGGACAGGGGAACAATCAGCCCCAGCATTTT.

The V and J genes are TRBV27 and TRBJ2-3; 13 bases are a match to TRBD2. Germline values: CDR1 MNHEY, CDR2 SMNVEV (reference sequence). This CDR3 has 16 residues. The J segment lost 7 bases and the V segment lost 4 bases, leaving 8 bases of the junction unmatched. DNA of the CDR3: TGTGCCAGCAGTTCCGGACTAGCGGGAGAACAAAATACGCAGTATTTT. It yields the protein CASSSGLAGEQNTQYF.

This clone was detected only once. J is TRBJ2-2 and V is TRBV29-1, with TRBD2 identical over 8 bases. The germline CDR1 and CDR2 sequences are SQVTM and ANQGSEA. V lost 4 bases, J lost 1 base, and 5 bases stayed unmatched. The length of the CDR3 is 15 residues. The CDR3 loop is CSVAGRARNTGELFF. DNA of the CDR3: TGCAGCGTTGCCGGGAGGGCCCGGAACACCGGGGAGCTGTTTTTT.

The gene calls are TRBV10-3 and TRBJ2-7; weak D call: TRBD2 (6 bases). The V end was cut by 8 bases, the J end by 0 bases, with 11 bases between. Germline CDR1 and CDR2: ENHRY and SYGVKD. This CDR3 contains 13 residues. This chain's CDR3 is CAILAALSYEQYF. The DNA of the CDR3 is TGTGCCATCTTAGCGGCCCTCTCCTACGAGCAGTACTTC.

V is TRBV5-6 and J is TRBJ2-1; the D gene is possibly TRBD2 (6 bases). Trimming took off 4 bases at V and 10 bases at J, with 12 bases between the two ends. The CDR3 covers 12 residues. The germline V gene encodes CDR1 SGHDT and CDR2 YYEEEE. The CDR3 region is CASSRMDYEQFF. DNA of the CDR3: TGTGCCAGCAGCCGAATGGACTACGAGCAGTTCTTC.

The V gene is TRBV11-2, the J gene TRBJ2-3, with 7 bases aligning to TRBD1. The germline V gene has CDR1 SGHAT and CDR2 FQNNGV. V shed 5 bases and J 3 bases; nucleotides not matched to a gene: 5. The CDR3 extends over 14 amino acids. The CDR3 nucleotides read TGTGCCAGCAGCCGCGACAGGGTTACAGATACGCAGTATTTT. Translated, it gives CASSRDRVTDTQYF.

This chain links TRBV7-9 with TRBJ1-1; 10 nucleotides line up with TRBD1. Trimming took 0 bases from V and 3 from J; bases not matched to a gene: 7. The CDR3 loop spans 17 amino acids. Germline V gene sequence: CDR1 SEHNR, CDR2 FQNEAQ (reference sequence). The CDR3 spells CASSLADRGAWDTEAFF. For the CDR3, the DNA is TGTGCCAGCAGCTTAGCGGACAGGGGGGCGTGGGACACTGAAGCTTTCTTT.

The CDR3 DNA reads TGTGCCAGCAGCTCACAGGGCTACGAGCAGTACTTC. Translated, it gives CASSSQGYEQYF. This sequence joins TRBV6-6 and TRBJ2-7; weak D call: TRBD1 (6 bases). The CDR3 has 12 amino acids. The germline gives CDR1 MNHNY, CDR2 SVGAGI (reference sequence). Trimming took off 6 bases at V and 3 bases at J, with 9 bases between the two ends.

This chain connects TRBV6-1 to TRBJ1-2; D is uncertain. The CDR3 is made up of 15 amino acids. The germline V gene encodes CDR1 MNHNS and CDR2 SASEGT. V lost 2 bases and J 3 bases, leaving 13 bases between the germline ends. Written as DNA, the CDR3 is TGTGCCAGCAGTGAACGAGGTTGGTCGGACTATGGCTACACCTTC. It translates to CASSERGWSDYGYTF.

The chain links TRBV2 to TRBJ1-4, with a possible D match to TRBD1 (6 bases). The length of the CDR3 is 15 residues. Germline loops: CDR1 SNHLY, CDR2 FYNNEI. Trimming removed 0 bases at V and 8 bases at J, with 13 bases between. The CDR3 reads CASSEARQGYEKLFF. Written as DNA, the CDR3 is TGTGCCAGCAGTGAAGCGCGGCAGGGGTACGAAAAACTGTTTTTT.

The V call is TRBV20-1, the J call TRBJ1-1, with 7 bases that match TRBD1. Per the germline V gene, CDR1 is DFQATT and CDR2 is SNEGSKA (reference sequence). Trimming cost V 7 bases and J 4 bases; bases outside gene matches: 3. This CDR3 is 11 amino acids long. CDR3 residues: CSVAGGTEAFF. CDR3 coding DNA: TGCAGTGTAGCAGGGGGCACTGAAGCTTTCTTT.

Remarks on this clone: A junction end diverges from the germline sequence, so it may reflect a read error. The J gene is TRBJ2-5, the V gene TRBV7-9; 8 bases fit TRBD2. The CDR3 extends over 13 amino acids. Germline CDR1 and CDR2: SEHNR and FQNEAQ (reference sequence). CDR3 coding DNA: TGTGCCAGCAGCCTGCTTGAGGGCGGGAGGCCCCACTTC. Its protein product is CASSLLEGGRPHF.

This clone has more than one count but fewer than ten. The rearrangement uses TRBV4-3 and TRBJ1-3; D is unclear. CDR3 length equals 17 residues. Germline V gives CDR1 LGHNA, CDR2 YSLEER. Trimming removed 1 base at V and 8 bases at J, with 21 bases between. The CDR3 reads CASSQGSAGAQRYTIYF. The CDR3 DNA reads as TGCGCCAGCAGCCAAGGGTCGGCAGGTGCACAAAGATACACCATATATTTT.